A single sample gave rise to the 27 T cell receptor beta chains below, sequenced in a study of control samples from healthy donors and cancer patients. Some clones are missing from TCRdb's copy, which holds only in-frame ones; the method was immunoSEQ multiplex PCR. Here the sample spans 390,000 or so clones, about 93% being singletons. The sample taken for sequencing was PBMCs. All receptors come from a man aged 35 to 55 with head and neck cancer.

The chain joins TRBV5-1 to TRBJ2-2, with 7 bases identical to TRBD2. Trimming took 4 bases from V and 7 from J; bases not matched to a gene: 13. This CDR3 is built from 16 residues. Germline V gives CDR1 SGHRS, CDR2 YFSETQ. DNA of the CDR3: TGCGCCAGCAGCGGGTGGGAGCGGGGATTCGGCGGGGAGCTGTTTTTT. It is translated as CASSGWERGFGGELFF.

The chain uses TRBV13 and TRBJ2-7; weak D call: TRBD1 (5 bases). The V end was cut by 3 bases, the J end by 2 bases, with 8 bases between. CDR3 length equals 13 residues. Germline V gives CDR1 PRHDT, CDR2 FYEKMQ (reference sequence). CDR3 amino acids: CASSFDRTYEQYF. In DNA form, the CDR3 reads TGTGCCAGCAGCTTCGACAGAACCTACGAGCAGTACTTC.

This sequence joins TRBV7-3 and TRBJ1-2; 9 bases are shared with TRBD1. CDR1 and CDR2 (germline): SGHTA, FQGTGA. The CDR3 is 13 residues long. The ends lost 5 bases at V and 8 bases at J; junction bases unmatched: 6. The CDR3 bases are TGTGCCAGCAGCCTCGGACAGGGGAGAGGCTACACCTTC. The encoded protein is CASSLGQGRGYTF.

The V call is TRBV16, the J call TRBJ1-5; D may be TRBD1 (6 bases). The germline CDR1 and CDR2 sequences are KGHSY and FQNENV. The CDR3 consists of 15 residues. Trimming removed 6 bases at V and 2 bases at J, with 14 bases between. The DNA for the CDR3 is TGTGCCAGCAGTCGGGGTGCAGGGGGCAATCAGCCCCAGCATTTT. Encoded protein: CASSRGAGGNQPQHF.

V usage is TRBV4-1 and J usage is TRBJ2-5, with TRBD1 as a possible D gene (8 bases). The V end lost 2 bases, the J end lost 0 bases, and 16 bases lay between the germline ends. Germline CDR1 reads MGHRA; CDR2 reads YSYEKL. CDR3 size: 17 residues. The CDR3 reads CASSQPTGGGHQETQYF. In DNA form, the CDR3 reads TGCGCCAGCAGCCAACCTACAGGGGGGGGGCACCAAGAGACCCAGTACTTC.

The chain links TRBV24-1 to TRBJ2-7, with D possibly being TRBD2 (5 bases). This CDR3 has 13 residues. Between the trimmed V and J ends, which lost 4 bases and 7 bases, there was a span of 13 bases. The V gene's germline CDR1 is KGHDR and CDR2 SFDVKD. The CDR3 sequence: CATSDGNSGEQYF. In DNA form, the CDR3 reads TGTGCCACCAGTGACGGGAATTCGGGGGAGCAGTACTTC.

V is TRBV6-1 and J is TRBJ1-5; D not certain. Germline V CDR1 and CDR2: MNHNS, SASEGT. Between the trimmed V and J ends, which lost 0 bases and 7 bases, there was a span of 10 bases. This CDR3 region has 14 residues. The CDR3 is CASSEAAVGQPQHF. The DNA for the CDR3 is TGTGCCAGCAGTGAAGCGGCAGTAGGCCAGCCCCAGCATTTT.

As to this clone: Other nucleotide sequences from this sample produce the same CDR3. The gene calls are TRBV11-2 and TRBJ2-7, with D unclear. V was trimmed by 2 bases and J by 3 bases, leaving 2 bases between them. The germline gives CDR1 SGHAT, CDR2 FQNNGV. The CDR3 contains 11 residues. This CDR3 reads CASSLRYEQYF. CDR3 bases: TGTGCCAGCAGCTTACGCTACGAGCAGTACTTC.

The chain recombines TRBV7-2 with TRBJ2-3; perhaps TRBD2 as D (6 bases). The ends were cut back, 4 bases at V and 3 bases at J, with 8 bases in the middle. Germline V gives CDR1 SGHTA, CDR2 FQGNSA. The CDR3 runs 13 residues. The CDR3 sequence is CASSWDWTDTQYF. The DNA for the CDR3 is TGTGCCAGCAGCTGGGACTGGACAGATACGCAGTATTTT. The full variable domain, with the rest looked up from reference TRBV7-2 and TRBJ2-3, is GAGVSQSPSNKVTEKGKDVELRCDPISGHTALYWYRQSLGQGLEFLIYFQGNSAPDKSGLPSDRFSAERTGGSVSTLTIQRTQQEDSAVYLCASSWDWTDTQYFGPGTRLTVL.

The J gene is TRBJ2-7, the V gene TRBV27, with 8 bases lining up with TRBD1. Germline trimming cut 2 bases from V and 6 bases from J; bases unmatched to any gene: 12. This CDR3 spans 16 amino acids. CDR1 and CDR2 from the germline V gene are MNHEY and SMNVEV (reference sequence). CDR3 region: CASSLSSGQGMGEQYF. The CDR3 nucleotides read TGTGCCAGCAGTTTAAGCTCAGGACAGGGAATGGGCGAGCAGTACTTC.

The chain couples TRBV9 to TRBJ2-2; D perhaps matches TRBD2 (5 bases). V shed 3 bases and J shed 6 bases, with 6 bases lying between them. The V gene's germline CDR1 is SGDLS and CDR2 YYNGEE. The CDR3 is made up of 12 amino acids. The CDR3 coding sequence is TGTGCCAGCAGCGGGACTCCCGGGGAGCTGTTTTTT. This translates into CASSGTPGELFF. Looking up the rest from reference TRBV9 and TRBJ2-2 gives the full variable domain: DSGVTQTPKHLITATGQRVTLRCSPRSGDLSVYWYQQSLDQGLQFLIQYYNGEERAKGNILERFSAQQFPDLHSELNLSSLELGDSALYFCASSGTPGELFFGEGSRLTVL.

The chain couples TRBV12-5 to TRBJ2-5, with no clear D. The V end was cut by 1 base, the J end by 7 bases, with 13 bases between. This CDR3 contains 14 residues. Germline loops: CDR1 LGHNT, CDR2 FRNRAP. The chain's CDR3 is CASGLAQATGTQYF. The CDR3 DNA sequence: TGTGCTAGTGGTTTGGCCCAAGCTACTGGGACCCAGTACTTC.

V gene TRBV5-1 combines with J gene TRBJ2-3, with 11 bases aligning to TRBD2. This CDR3 has 15 amino acids. Germline trimming cut 4 bases from V and 5 bases from J; bases unmatched to any gene: 6. The germline CDR1 and CDR2 sequences are SGHRS and YFSETQ. The chain's CDR3 is CASSRTSGFGDTQYF. In DNA, the CDR3 is TGCGCCAGCAGCCGGACTAGCGGGTTCGGAGATACGCAGTATTTT. Variable domain in full (rest from reference TRBV5-1 and TRBJ2-3): KAGVTQTPRYLIKTRGQQVTLSCSPISGHRSVSWYQQTPGQGLQFLFEYFSETQRNKGNFPGRFSGRQFSNSRSEMNVSTLELGDSALYLCASSRTSGFGDTQYFGPGTRLTVL.

The CDR3 loop is CASSQGSRKATNEKLFF. Written as DNA, the CDR3 is TGCGCCAGCAGCCAAGGATCCCGGAAAGCAACTAATGAAAAACTGTTTTTT. The V call is TRBV4-1, the J call TRBJ1-4; D call uncertain. The CDR3 consists of 17 residues. In germline, CDR1 is MGHRA, CDR2 YSYEKL. The ends were cut back, 1 base at V and 0 bases at J, with 12 bases in the middle.

This chain uses TRBV29-1 with TRBJ1-5; TRBD1 might be the D (6 bases). In germline, CDR1 is SQVTM, CDR2 ANQGSEA. There are 12 residues in the CDR3. The V end was cut by 7 bases, the J end by 4 bases, with 11 bases between. The CDR3 bases are TGCAGCGCCGGGGGGGCTAATCAGCCCCAGCATTTT. Its protein is CSAGGANQPQHF.

The chain uses TRBV30 and TRBJ2-7, with D possibly being TRBD2 (6 bases). The CDR3 length is 14 residues. V lost 4 bases and J lost 3, with 16 bases in between. Germline CDR1 GTSNPN, CDR2 SVGIG (reference sequence). CDR3 sequence reads: CAWNRRGNVYEQYF. The CDR3 coding sequence is TGTGCCTGGAATAGGCGCGGGAACGTCTACGAGCAGTACTTC. The complete variable domain, with remaining parts taken from reference TRBV30 and TRBJ2-7, reads SQTIHQWPATLVQPVGSPLSLECTVEGTSNPNLYWYRQAAGRGLQLLFYSVGIGQISSEVPQNLSASRPQDRQFILSSKKLLLSDSGFYLCAWNRRGNVYEQYFGPGTRLTVT.

The chain combines TRBV3-1 (or the pseudogene TRBV3-2) with TRBJ2-1, with 9 bases that match TRBD2. The germline V gene encodes CDR1 LGHDT and CDR2 YNNKEL (reference sequence). V lost 2 bases and J lost 12; bases outside the gene matches: 14. This CDR3 spans 16 amino acids. CDR3 sequence (DNA): TGTGCCAGCAGCCAAACATTAGCGGGAGCCCCGGGAGGGCAGTTCTTC. Its protein is CASSQTLAGAPGGQFF.

The chain recombines TRBV7-2 with TRBJ2-4; D is ambiguous. Trimming pared 3 bases from V and 7 bases from J, leaving 16 bases between. This CDR3 is built from 15 residues. CDR1 SGHTA and CDR2 FQGNSA come from the germline V gene. The CDR3 is CASSFLTAATNIQYF. Written as DNA, the CDR3 is TGTGCCAGCAGCTTCTTGACGGCAGCTACGAACATTCAGTACTTC.

The chain is built from TRBV5-1 and TRBJ1-1; 9 nucleotides line up with TRBD1. The V gene end was trimmed by 3 bases and the J gene end by 1 base; junction bases not matched to a gene: 13. The CDR3 loop spans 18 amino acids. Germline CDR1 and CDR2: SGHRS and YFSETQ. The CDR3 DNA is TGCGCCAGCAGCTCCACCCGGGGGACAGGGACCGGGAACACTGAAGCTTTCTTT. Encoded protein: CASSSTRGTGTGNTEAFF.

This CDR3 reads CASFGQNNEQFF. The CDR3 region has the DNA TGTGCCTCTTTCGGACAGAACAATGAGCAGTTCTTC. The chain uses TRBV6-5 and TRBJ2-1; D is possibly TRBD1 (6 bases). The V end lost 11 bases, the J end lost 5 bases, and 13 bases lay between the germline ends. The CDR3 length is 12 residues. Germline CDR1 MNHEY, CDR2 SVGAGI.

This chain uses TRBV3-1 (or the pseudogene TRBV3-2) with TRBJ1-5, with D hard to call. The V end was cut by 4 bases, the J end by 4 bases, with 23 bases between. The length of the CDR3 is 18 residues. Per germline, CDR1 LGHDT and CDR2 YNNKEL (reference sequence). CDR3 sequence (DNA): TGTGCCAGCAGCCCCCCCGTTGAGCAAGCCGATAAAAATCAGCCCCAGCATTTT. Translating gives CASSPPVEQADKNQPQHF.

This chain uses TRBV10-1 with TRBJ2-7; no clear D gene. V lost 0 bases and J lost 2, with 8 bases in between. This CDR3 has 14 residues. The germline CDR1 and CDR2 sequences are WNHNN and SYGVQD (reference sequence). CDR3 protein: CASSESRAPYEQYF. The CDR3 DNA reads TGCGCCAGCAGTGAGTCTCGAGCACCCTACGAGCAGTACTTC.

This clone has only one observation. V is TRBV6-5 and J is TRBJ2-7; TRBD1 or TRBD2 may be the D gene (6 bases each). The CDR3 loop spans 15 amino acids. Trimming removed 2 bases at V and 5 bases at J, with 16 bases between. Germline CDR1 is MNHEY and CDR2 is SVGAGI. CDR3 loop: CASSYPAPRGHEQYF. The CDR3 DNA sequence: TGTGCCAGCAGTTACCCTGCACCCCGGGGGCACGAGCAGTACTTC.

The V gene is TRBV4-2, the J gene TRBJ1-2; D is unresolved. Germline assignment: CDR1 LGHNA and CDR2 YNFKEQ. V lost 0 bases, J lost 7 bases, and 12 bases lay in between. This CDR3 is 14 amino acids long. The CDR3 nucleotides are TGTGCCAGCAGCCAAGACCTCGTGGCAGGTGGCTACACCTTC. Its translation: CASSQDLVAGGYTF.

V gene TRBV11-1 combines with J gene TRBJ2-2, with D perhaps being TRBD1 or TRBD2 (5 bases each). Germline CDR1 SGHAT, CDR2 FQDESV (reference sequence). V lost 1 base to trimming and J lost 7 bases, with 13 bases between them. CDR3 size: 15 residues. The CDR3 loop is CASSLVSGAGGELFF. CDR3 bases: TGTGCCAGCAGCTTAGTCTCCGGGGCGGGCGGGGAGCTGTTTTTT.

The chain employs TRBV18 and TRBJ2-7, with a possible D match to TRBD1 (5 bases). Germline V gene lookup returns CDR1 KGHSH and CDR2 LQKENI. The V and J ends lost 3 bases and 6 bases respectively, with 9 bases between them. The CDR3 runs to 12 residues. CDR3 nucleotides: TGTGCCAGCTCACCTGGGGCCCCCGAGCAGTACTTC. Translating it yields CASSPGAPEQYF.

This rearrangement joins TRBV6-5 to TRBJ1-3, with D uncertain. The V end lost 6 bases, the J end lost 4 bases, and 7 bases lay between the germline ends. CDR3 length: 12 residues. Germline V gives CDR1 MNHEY, CDR2 SVGAGI. The CDR3 loop reads CASRVSGNTIYF. DNA for the CDR3: TGTGCCAGCAGGGTGTCCGGAAACACCATATATTTT.